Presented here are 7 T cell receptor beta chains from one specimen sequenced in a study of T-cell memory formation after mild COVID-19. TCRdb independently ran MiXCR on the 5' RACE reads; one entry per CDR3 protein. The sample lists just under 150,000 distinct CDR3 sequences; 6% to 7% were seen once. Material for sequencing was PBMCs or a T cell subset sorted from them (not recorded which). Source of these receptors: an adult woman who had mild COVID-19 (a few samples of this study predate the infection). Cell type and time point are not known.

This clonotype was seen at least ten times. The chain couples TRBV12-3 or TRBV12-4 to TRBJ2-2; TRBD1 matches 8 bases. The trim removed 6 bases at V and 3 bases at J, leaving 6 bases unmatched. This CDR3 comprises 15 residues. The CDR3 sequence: CASRRDRGYTGELFF. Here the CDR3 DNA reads TGTGCCAGCAGACGAGACAGGGGCTACACCGGGGAGCTGTTTTTT.

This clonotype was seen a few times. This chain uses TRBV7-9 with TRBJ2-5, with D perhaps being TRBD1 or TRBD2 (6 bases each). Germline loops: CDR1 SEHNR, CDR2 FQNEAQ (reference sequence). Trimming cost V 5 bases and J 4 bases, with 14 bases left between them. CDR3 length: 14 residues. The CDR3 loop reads CASSVTGGVETQYF. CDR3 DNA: TGTGCCAGCAGCGTCACCGGGGGCGTAGAGACCCAGTACTTC.

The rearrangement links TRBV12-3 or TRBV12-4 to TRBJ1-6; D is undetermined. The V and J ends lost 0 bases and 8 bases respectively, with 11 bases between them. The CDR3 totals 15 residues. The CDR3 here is CASSLARLGYSPLHF. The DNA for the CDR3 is TGTGCCAGCAGTTTAGCGCGATTGGGGTATTCACCCCTCCACTTT.

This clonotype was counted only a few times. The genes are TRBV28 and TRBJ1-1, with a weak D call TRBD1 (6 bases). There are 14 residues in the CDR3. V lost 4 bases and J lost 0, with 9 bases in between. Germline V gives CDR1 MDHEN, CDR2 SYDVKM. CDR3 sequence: CASSSAGVNTEAFF. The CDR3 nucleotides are TGTGCCAGCAGTTCCGCAGGGGTGAACACTGAAGCTTTCTTT. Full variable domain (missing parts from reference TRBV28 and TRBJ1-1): DVKVTQSSRYLVKRTGEKVFLECVQDMDHENMFWYRQDPGLGLRLIYFSYDVKMKEKGDIPEGYSVSREKKERFSLILESASTNQTSMYLCASSSAGVNTEAFFGQGTRLTVV.

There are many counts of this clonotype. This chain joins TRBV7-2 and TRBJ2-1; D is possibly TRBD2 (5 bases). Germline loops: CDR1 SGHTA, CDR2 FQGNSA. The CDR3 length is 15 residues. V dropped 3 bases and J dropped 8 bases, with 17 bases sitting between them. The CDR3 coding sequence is TGTGCCAGCAGCTTGGTACCTAGCTCGGGCGATGAGCAGTTCTTC. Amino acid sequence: CASSLVPSSGDEQFF.

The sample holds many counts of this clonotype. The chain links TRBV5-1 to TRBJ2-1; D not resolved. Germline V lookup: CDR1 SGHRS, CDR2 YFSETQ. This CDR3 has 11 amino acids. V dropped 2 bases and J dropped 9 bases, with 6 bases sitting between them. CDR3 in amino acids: CASSLAIEQFF. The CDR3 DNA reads TGCGCCAGCAGCTTAGCTATTGAGCAGTTCTTC.

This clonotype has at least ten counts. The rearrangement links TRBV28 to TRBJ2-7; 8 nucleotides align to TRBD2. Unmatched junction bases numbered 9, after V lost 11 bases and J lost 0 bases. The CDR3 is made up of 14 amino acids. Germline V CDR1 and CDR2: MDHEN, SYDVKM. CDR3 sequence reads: CACSGTPFSYEQYF. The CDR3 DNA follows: TGTGCCTGTAGCGGGACTCCCTTCTCCTACGAGCAGTACTTC.